This TCR beta chain comes out of a study of T cells after yellow fever vaccination. Study-wide context: The authors prepared low-cell-number fractions using SMART-Seq v4 Ultra Low Input.

General observations from the study: Re-detected after boosting: most primary clones, 96% of CD4 and 80% to 90% of CD8.

This clonotype was seen a few times. CDR1 is SQVTM and CDR2 is ANQGSEA in the germline V gene. The CDR3 extends over 15 amino acids. J gave up 4 bases and V 4 bases, and 8 bases lay outside the gene matches. TCRdb itself ran the 5' RACE reads through MiXCR, one entry per CDR3 protein. This table holds tens of thousands of distinct CDR3 sequences, about 5% found once. This sequence joins TRBV29-1 and TRBJ2-3; the match to TRBD2 covers 10 bases. The material sequenced was PBMCs, either bulk or a sorted T-cell subset (CD4+, CD8+, memory, or dextramer-sorted; not recorded which), taken on the day of the yellow fever booster vaccination. The clonotype was recovered from a man aged 18 to 29 who received the YFV17D yellow fever vaccine. CDR3 residues: CSVVHEAGGPDTQYF. The CDR3 region has the DNA TGCAGCGTTGTTCATGAAGCGGGGGGGCCAGATACGCAGTATTTT.